The clone carrying this T cell receptor beta chain has a handful of counts. Its antigen is unidentified. The source of the sample is a study of identical twins. Findings of the study overall: Insertions ran lower in abundant cord blood beta clonotypes, though not in memory repertoires.

MiXCR, run by TCRdb on the 5' RACE reads, gives a single entry per CDR3 protein. This table holds fewer than 350,000 distinct CDR3 sequences, under 9% found once. The CDR3 length is 11 residues. The V end was cut by 1 base, the J end by 4 bases, with 5 bases between. Germline CDR1 reads DFQATT; CDR2 reads SNEGSKA (reference sequence). This same sample was also taken into another study, of yellow fever vaccine responses in identical twins.

J is TRBJ2-7 and V is TRBV20-1; D unresolved. The sequenced material came from memory (CD45RO+) T cells sorted from blood. The source of this sequence is a woman between 18 and 29 years old in good health. CDR3 coding DNA: TGCAGTGCTAGAGGAGAGTACGAGCAGTACGTC. Translated, it gives CSARGEYEQYV.